The sequence of this TCR beta chain was determined in a study of shared clonotypes between healthy human individuals. The CDR3 totals 14 residues. V lost 4 bases, J lost 4 bases, and 14 bases lay in between. The germline CDR1 and CDR2 sequences are SGHRS and YFSETQ. Study-wide points: In contrast to clonotypes shared by all four donors, non-shared clonotypes had lower generation probabilities.

Deep-level running was used for the assay. This table comes from immunoSEQ multiplex PCR, and its TCRdb copy is limited to in-frame clones, with some not included. The profile shows over a million clones, 75% of them singletons. Comment on this clone: Its antigen is still unknown.

The chain carries TRBV5-1 and TRBJ1-2; possible D gene TRBD1, 6 bases. Specimen: memory CD4+ T cells sorted from blood. This sample's subset: CD45RA-negative fraction. The source of this sequence is a young man in good health. The CDR3 DNA reads TGCGCCAGCAGCCATCCAGGGGTTCCCTATGGCTACACCTTC. This gives the protein CASSHPGVPYGYTF.